This is a list of T cell receptor beta chains from one sample in a study of OX40 agonist ivuxolimab in advanced cancers. TCRdb keeps only in-frame clones here, not all; method: immunoSEQ multiplex PCR. The sample lists under 100,000 clones; 85% to 95% were seen once. Sample: CD4+ or CD8+ T cells sorted from blood, taken in a trial of the OX40 agonist ivuxolimab. The receptors come from an adult with an advanced solid tumor such as melanoma, head and neck, liver or kidney cancer. The CDR3 runs from the conserved cysteine through the conserved F or W. Fields, in order: J gene, V gene, CDR3 protein.

>TRBJ1-5|TRBV6-4
CASSRAAAHNQPQHF
>TRBJ2-1|TRBV5-1
CASSTEGYNEQFF
>TRBJ1-1|TRBV5-6
CASSLETVGLRTEAFF
>TRBJ2-2|TRBV5-6
CASSLQGLAGELFF
>TRBJ2-7|TRBV27
CASSGTGVFYEQYF
>TRBJ1-2|TRBV4-3
CASSQGGRDRVYQGYTF
>TRBJ1-3|TRBV27
CASSPGGYTIYF
>TRBJ2-3|TRBV27
CASSLFPQVQDTQYF
>TRBJ1-5|TRBV19
CASSIGGGGQPQHF
>TRBJ1-3|TRBV6-5
CASSPGGDGNTIYF
>TRBJ2-7|TRBV7-8
CASSLGASPFDEQYF
>TRBJ1-1|TRBV5-1
CASSFDRVVDTEAFF
>TRBJ1-5|TRBV10-3
CAISEQDHQPQHF
>TRBJ1-5|TRBV2
CARSGEGDQPQHF
>TRBJ2-7|TRBV5-1
CASSPGYEQYF
>TRBJ1-5|TRBV6-1
CASSENQASNQPQHF